This T cell receptor (beta chain) was captured by sequencing in a study of blood T cells in healthy people across ages. Remarks on this clonotype: Its target is unknown.

Alongside a J-beta primer mix, a sample-barcoded 5' primer served in a second PCR lasting roughly 6 to 11 cycles. TCRdb re-analysed the 5' RACE reads in MiXCR, keeping a single row per CDR3 protein. This sample has 1.5 million to 2 million distinct CDR3 sequences; 28% occur once, and the top ten carry over 7%. CDR1 is SNHLY and CDR2 is FYNNEI in the germline V gene. This CDR3 spans 14 amino acids. V dropped 1 base and J dropped 4 bases, with 11 bases sitting between them. Findings of the study overall: TCR beta diversity tracked closely with naive T cell percentage.

The sequencing sample was made of blood. This receptor was identified in a woman aged 30 to 39 in good health. This sequence joins TRBV2 and TRBJ2-7, with D tentatively TRBD2 (6 bases). In nucleotides, the CDR3 is TGTGCCAGCAGTGAAGGACTAGGGATATACGAGCAGTACTTC. It encodes CASSEGLGIYEQYF.